The 31 T cell receptor beta chains in this list originate from one sample, sequenced in a study of blood T cells in healthy people across ages. A second PCR of roughly 7 to 11 cycles used a sample-barcoded 5' primer and a J-beta primer mix. TCRdb re-called the 5' RACE reads through MiXCR, storing one row per CDR3 protein. The profile shows about 810,000 distinct CDR3 sequences, around 34% of them singletons. The sample consisted of blood. These receptors were collected from a man between 18 and 29 years old in good health.

This clonotype occurred a few times. At one boundary the junction diverges from the germline segment, which might be a read error. The chain carries TRBV4-1 and TRBJ2-1; D remains unclear. The CDR3 length is 14 residues. Germline assignment: CDR1 MGHRA and CDR2 YSYEKL. The CDR3 spells CASSQTARINGQFF. The CDR3 DNA follows: TGCGCCAGCAGCCAAACCGCCAGAATCAATGGGCAGTTCTTC.

This clonotype was seen at least ten times. The chain couples TRBV5-1 to TRBJ2-4; D not certain. V was shortened by 4 bases and J by 5 bases, with 7 bases between the two germline ends. CDR1 is SGHRS and CDR2 is YFSETQ in the germline V gene. The CDR3 runs 12 residues. The CDR3 loop reads CASSDDENIQYF. The CDR3 DNA sequence: TGCGCCAGCAGCGATGATGAAAACATTCAGTACTTC.

The chain combines TRBV7-2 with TRBJ2-2; possibly TRBD2 for D (5 bases). The CDR3 sequence is 16 residues long. The V end was cut by 5 bases, the J end by 6 bases, with 19 bases between. The germline V gene encodes CDR1 SGHTA and CDR2 FQGNSA. CDR3 region: CASSPSNPAVAGELFF. The CDR3 DNA follows: TGTGCCAGCAGCCCGAGCAACCCAGCGGTCGCCGGGGAGCTGTTTTTT. The full variable domain, with the rest looked up from reference TRBV7-2 and TRBJ2-2, is GAGVSQSPSNKVTEKGKDVELRCDPISGHTALYWYRQSLGQGLEFLIYFQGNSAPDKSGLPSDRFSAERTGGSVSTLTIQRTQQEDSAVYLCASSPSNPAVAGELFFGEGSRLTVL.

This clonotype has only a few counts. The gene calls are TRBV12-3 or TRBV12-4 and TRBJ1-1; the D gene is possibly TRBD1 (6 bases). CDR3 length: 12 residues. V lost 8 bases and J 3 bases, leaving 10 bases between the germline ends. The CDR3 DNA is TGTGCCAGCGGGCAGGGGTACACTGAAGCTTTCTTT. Protein: CASGQGYTEAFF.

This chain uses TRBV2 with TRBJ1-2; D call uncertain. The CDR3 runs to 14 residues. Germline CDR1 is SNHLY and CDR2 is FYNNEI. V dropped 1 base and J dropped 8 bases, with 14 bases sitting between them. The CDR3 sequence is CASSEGRGYGGYTF. The CDR3 bases are TGTGCCAGCAGTGAAGGGAGAGGATACGGCGGCTACACCTTC.

This clonotype was picked up a small number of times. The rearrangement joins TRBV12-3 or TRBV12-4 to TRBJ1-2; D gene uncertain. The germline V and J ends were trimmed by 7 bases and 4 bases, with 19 bases remaining between them. This CDR3 has 15 residues. The CDR3 sequence is CASNLAYGVGYGYTF. The CDR3 DNA follows: TGTGCCAGCAACCTCGCCTACGGGGTTGGCTATGGCTACACCTTC.

This clonotype has a single count. This rearrangement joins TRBV4-3 to TRBJ1-2; the D is unclear. The V gene lost 0 bases and the J gene lost 0 bases, with 5 bases spanning the gap. The CDR3 extends over 14 amino acids. The germline gives CDR1 LGHNA, CDR2 YSLEER. CDR3 loop: CASSQDAANYGYTF. DNA for the CDR3: TGCGCCAGCAGCCAAGATGCAGCTAACTATGGCTACACCTTC.

The chain links TRBV14 to TRBJ2-5; TRBD1 is a possible D gene (5 bases). Deletions cut 0 bases from V and 2 bases from J, with 7 bases between. There are 14 residues in the CDR3. Germline V gives CDR1 SGHDN, CDR2 FVKESK. CDR3 loop: CASSQETGQETQYF. In DNA, the CDR3 is TGTGCCAGCAGCCAAGAAACAGGACAAGAGACCCAGTACTTC.

This clonotype was detected only a few times. The gene calls are TRBV27 and TRBJ1-5; a weak D match, TRBD1 (5 bases). Germline CDR1 and CDR2: MNHEY and SMNVEV (reference sequence). The CDR3 has 16 residues. Trimming took 3 bases from V and 4 from J, leaving 16 bases between them. The CDR3 sequence is CASSFAGNGGNQPQHF. Here the CDR3 DNA reads TGTGCCAGCAGTTTTGCGGGGAATGGGGGGAATCAGCCCCAGCATTTT.

This clonotype turned up a few times. V gene TRBV4-1 combines with J gene TRBJ2-5, with D tentatively TRBD2 (6 bases). Trimming pared 0 bases from V and 3 bases from J, leaving 11 bases between. From germline, CDR1 is MGHRA and CDR2 YSYEKL. This CDR3 is 15 amino acids long. CDR3 sequence reads: CASSQESREEETQYF. DNA for the CDR3: TGCGCCAGCAGCCAAGAGTCCAGGGAGGAAGAGACCCAGTACTTC.

CDR3 sequence reads: CASSQEGTRNEQYF. The CDR3 DNA reads TGTGCCAGCAGCCAAGAAGGGACTAGGAATGAGCAGTACTTC. The chain carries TRBV4-2 and TRBJ2-5; 8 positions agree with TRBD2. Trimming at V came to 0 bases and at J to 11 bases, leaving 8 bases not matched to a gene. The germline gives CDR1 LGHNA, CDR2 YNFKEQ. The CDR3 runs 14 residues.

The chain joins TRBV7-8 to TRBJ1-5; D gene unclear. Germline CDR1 is SGHVS and CDR2 is FQNEAQ. The CDR3 contains 16 residues. Trimming stripped 5 bases from V and 0 bases from J, with 14 bases between. The CDR3 loop reads CASSRSSSYSNQPQHF. The CDR3 DNA reads TGTGCCAGCAGCCGTTCCTCAAGCTATAGCAATCAGCCCCAGCATTTT.

This clonotype was seen a few times. V is TRBV4-3 and J is TRBJ1-1; D is undetermined. Germline assignment: CDR1 LGHNA and CDR2 YSLEER. There are 11 residues in the CDR3. V dropped 0 bases and J dropped 7 bases, with 3 bases sitting between them. CDR3 region: CASSQDDEAFF. DNA for the CDR3: TGCGCCAGCAGCCAAGACGATGAAGCTTTCTTT.

V and J are TRBV2 and TRBJ1-1; no definite D call. Looked up from germline, CDR1 is SNHLY and CDR2 is FYNNEI. The CDR3 covers 15 residues. With 1 base removed from V and 1 base from J, the gap between germline ends came to 10 bases. CDR3 sequence: CASSEGRTGNTEAFF. The DNA for the CDR3 is TGTGCCAGCAGTGAAGGCAGGACGGGGAACACTGAAGCTTTCTTT.

This chain's CDR3 is CSAGGGVETQYF. The CDR3 DNA follows: TGCAGTGCCGGCGGGGGGGTAGAGACCCAGTACTTC. The rearrangement links TRBV20-1 to TRBJ2-5, with 9 bases matching TRBD2. CDR3 length equals 12 residues. Germline values: CDR1 DFQATT, CDR2 SNEGSKA (reference sequence). With V trimmed by 6 bases and J by 4 bases, 3 bases remained unmatched.

The chain joins TRBV5-1 to TRBJ1-1; D is ambiguous. This CDR3 contains 15 residues. V dropped 1 base and J dropped 3 bases, with 13 bases sitting between them. Per the germline V gene, CDR1 is SGHRS and CDR2 is YFSETQ. The CDR3 spells CASSLFPGDDTEAFF. The CDR3 region has the DNA TGCGCCAGCAGCTTGTTCCCCGGGGATGACACTGAAGCTTTCTTT.

The CDR3 protein is CASSSYVRQSNYGYTF. The DNA for the CDR3 is TGTGCCAGCAGCTCCTACGTTCGGCAGAGCAACTATGGCTACACCTTC. V usage is TRBV7-9 and J usage is TRBJ1-2; D is unclear. Germline CDR1 reads SEHNR; CDR2 reads FQNEAQ (reference sequence). The CDR3 length is 16 residues. V was trimmed by 4 bases and J by 2 bases, leaving 17 bases between them. Together with reference TRBV7-9 and TRBJ1-2, the CDR3 gives the full variable domain: DTGVSQNPRHKITKRGQNVTFRCDPISEHNRLYWYRQTLGQGPEFLTYFQNEAQLEKSRLLSDRFSAERPKGSFSTLEIQRTEQGDSAMYLCASSSYVRQSNYGYTFGSGTRLTVV.

This rearrangement joins TRBV5-1 to TRBJ2-1; D remains unclear. CDR1 is SGHRS and CDR2 is YFSETQ in the germline V gene. The CDR3 contains 13 residues. V lost 2 bases to trimming and J lost 10 bases, with 13 bases between them. The CDR3 coding sequence is TGCGCCAGCAGCTTCGCGAGCTCCTACGAGCAGTTCTTC. Translating gives CASSFASSYEQFF.

This clonotype was found many times. A junction boundary mismatches the germline segment, possibly from a read error. The rearrangement uses TRBV6-6 and TRBJ2-5, with TRBD2 matching over 8 bases. This CDR3 has 14 amino acids. Germline loops: CDR1 MNHNY, CDR2 SVGAGI (reference sequence). For the CDR3, the DNA is TGTGCCAGCAGCTACTCCACTAGCGGAGAGACCCAGTACTTC. Protein sequence: CASSYSTSGETQYF.

There are a few counts of this clonotype. The chain employs TRBV7-9 and TRBJ2-3; D not resolved. There are 15 residues in the CDR3. Trimming took off 0 bases at V and 0 bases at J, with 7 bases between the two ends. Germline V gene lookup returns CDR1 SEHNR and CDR2 FQNEAQ (reference sequence). CDR3: CASSLALTSTDTQYF. As DNA, the CDR3 is TGTGCCAGCAGCTTAGCCCTGACTAGCACAGATACGCAGTATTTT.

Notes on this clonotype: The junction and the germline gene differ at one end; a read error may be behind it. The chain recombines TRBV5-8 with TRBJ2-1; 10 bases map to TRBD1. The J call may be mistaken, given a closer DNA end match to TRBJ2-7. The CDR3 extends over 16 amino acids. Germline CDR1 is SGHTS and CDR2 is YDEGEE. This chain's CDR3 is CAGSLAPGTGDYEQYF. DNA for the CDR3: TGTGCCGGCAGCCTTGCTCCCGGGACAGGGGACTACGAGCAGTACTTC.

This clonotype was seen repeatedly, ten times or more. V is TRBV29-1 and J is TRBJ1-1, with D maybe TRBD1 (5 bases). V lost 4 bases to trimming and J lost 2 bases, with 8 bases between them. The CDR3 contains 12 residues. CDR1 and CDR2 from the germline V gene are SQVTM and ANQGSEA. The CDR3 region is CSVARDNTEAFF. CDR3 sequence (DNA): TGCAGCGTTGCCAGGGACAACACTGAAGCTTTCTTT.

V and J are TRBV4-3 and TRBJ1-2; D perhaps matches TRBD1 (6 bases). Germline V lookup: CDR1 LGHNA, CDR2 YSLEER. The V and J ends lost 0 bases and 10 bases respectively, with 24 bases between them. The CDR3 loop spans 17 amino acids. The CDR3 nucleotides are TGCGCCAGCAGCCAAGACCGGTTTTCCGGGACACGCGGGGCCTACACCTTC. Amino acids: CASSQDRFSGTRGAYTF.

To note about this clonotype: This may be a read error, as it is one base from a much larger clone. V and J are TRBV5-5 and TRBJ2-7; the D gene is possibly TRBD2 (5 bases). V gave up 5 bases and J gave up 0 bases, with 12 bases separating them. Germline V CDR1 and CDR2: SGHKS, YYEKEE (reference sequence). The CDR3 runs to 14 residues. As DNA, the CDR3 is TGTGCCAGCAGTTTCCGGGGTATCTCCTACGAGCAGTACTTC. Protein product: CASSFRGISYEQYF.

This clonotype was seen a handful of times. This chain uses TRBV5-1 with TRBJ1-4; 8 bases agree with TRBD1. CDR3 length equals 14 residues. Germline V gene lookup returns CDR1 SGHRS and CDR2 YFSETQ. V shed 3 bases and J 7 bases; nucleotides not matched to a gene: 5. The CDR3: CASSSDRAGEKLFF. Written as DNA, the CDR3 is TGCGCCAGCAGCTCGGACAGGGCTGGTGAAAAACTGTTTTTT.

The chain couples TRBV20-1 to TRBJ1-5, with 8 bases that match TRBD1. Per germline, CDR1 DFQATT and CDR2 SNEGSKA (reference sequence). There are 15 residues in the CDR3. After removal of 4 bases from V and 1 base from J, the junction contained 6 bases not matched to a gene. The CDR3 sequence: CSATRDRTSNQPQHF. CDR3 DNA sequence: TGCAGTGCTACCCGGGACAGGACGAGCAATCAGCCCCAGCATTTT.

This clonotype showed up just a few times. The V call is TRBV12-1, the J call TRBJ2-1; the D segment call TRBD2 is taken from the table without a DNA check. TRBV12-1 is deemed a pseudogene. The CDR3 has 16 residues. The CDR3 region has the DNA TGTGCCAGCAGCTTTGCGGGAGCGGGGGGGCCCAATGAGCAGTTCTTC. Encoded protein: CASSFAGAGGPNEQFF.

This clonotype has more than one count but fewer than ten. The rearrangement joins TRBV20-1 to TRBJ2-5; 7 bases agree with TRBD1. The CDR3 runs to 14 residues. The germline V gene encodes CDR1 DFQATT and CDR2 SNEGSKA (reference sequence). V lost 0 bases, J lost 2 bases, and 3 bases stayed unmatched. This CDR3 is CSAREGTAQETQYF. The CDR3 region has the DNA TGCAGTGCTAGAGAAGGGACAGCACAAGAGACCCAGTACTTC.

The V call is TRBV6-5, the J call TRBJ2-3; TRBD2 matches 10 bases. The length of the CDR3 is 15 residues. Germline-derived CDR1 and CDR2 are MNHEY and SVGAGI. With 2 bases clipped from V and 2 bases from J, the junction kept 1 base outside the gene matches. The CDR3 DNA reads TGTGCCAGCAGTTACCTAGCGGGGGACACAGATACGCAGTATTTT. It yields the protein CASSYLAGDTDTQYF.

This clonotype appeared a few times. The chain recombines TRBV4-2 with TRBJ1-2; D unresolved. The CDR3 sequence is 12 residues long. Looked up from germline, CDR1 is LGHNA and CDR2 is YNFKEQ. Trimming took off 1 base at V and 7 bases at J, with 7 bases between the two ends. The DNA for the CDR3 is TGTGCCAGCAGCCAAGCTTCGCTTGGCTACACCTTC. As protein: CASSQASLGYTF.

This clonotype came up many times. J is TRBJ2-1 and V is TRBV10-2, with 9 bases fitting TRBD2. This CDR3 comprises 15 residues. Germline V gene lookup returns CDR1 WSHSY and CDR2 SAAADI. The V and J ends lost 7 bases and 0 bases, in that order; junction bases with no gene match: 4. The CDR3 DNA is TGCGCCAGCACCGCGACTAGCGGCTCCTACAATGAGCAGTTCTTC. It encodes CASTATSGSYNEQFF.